This T cell receptor beta chain came from a study of CD8 T cells in ankylosing spondylitis. Study-wide points: In synovial fluid and blood from reactive arthritis, some motif variants were previously reported. Several highly homologous variants made up a TCR beta motif that seemed to typify ankylosing spondylitis blood. The study looked at matched synovial fluid samples from ankylosing spondylitis patients. Disease-linked clones were reported to be significantly enriched there.

This clonotype was seen more than once but under ten times. Its antigen is undetermined. A quantitative 5'-RACE method, one with molecular barcodes, was used to make TCR beta libraries. Via MiXCR, TCRdb re-called the 5' RACE reads, giving one row per CDR3 protein. Among around 150,000 distinct CDR3 sequences listed, around a tenth were seen once. The CDR3 sequence is 15 residues long. Germline V lookup: CDR1 SGHTA, CDR2 FQGNSA. V lost 0 bases and J lost 4; bases outside the gene matches: 6. The chain joins TRBV7-2 to TRBJ2-7; 7 nucleotides line up with TRBD1. The clonotype was recovered from a male donor with ankylosing spondylitis or in good health (not recorded which). The sequenced sample was blood, either unsorted or a sorted T cell fraction (not recorded which). The CDR3 sequence: CASSLAIDREYEQYF. The CDR3 DNA follows: TGTGCCAGCAGCTTAGCGATCGACAGGGAATACGAGCAGTACTTC.